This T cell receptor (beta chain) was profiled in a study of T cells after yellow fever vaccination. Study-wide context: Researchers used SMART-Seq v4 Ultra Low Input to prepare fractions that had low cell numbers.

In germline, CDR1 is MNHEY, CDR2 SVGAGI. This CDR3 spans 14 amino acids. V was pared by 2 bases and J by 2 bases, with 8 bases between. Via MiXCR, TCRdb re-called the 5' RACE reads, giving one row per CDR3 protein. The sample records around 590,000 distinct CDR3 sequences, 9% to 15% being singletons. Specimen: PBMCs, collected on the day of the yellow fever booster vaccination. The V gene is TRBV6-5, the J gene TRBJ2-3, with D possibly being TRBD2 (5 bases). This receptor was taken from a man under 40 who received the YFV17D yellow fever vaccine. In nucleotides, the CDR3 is TGTGCCAGCAGTTACCAAGCGGCCACAGATACGCAGTATTTT. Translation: CASSYQAATDTQYF.